A single sample is the source of the 25 T cell receptor beta chains below, sequenced in a study of read filtering for tumor transcriptome and immune sequencing. Molecular barcoded adaptors covering alpha/delta and beta/gamma chains were used on roughly 370 ng RNA. TCRdb re-derived calls from the reads in MiXCR, one entry per CDR3 protein. The sample has about 130,000 distinct CDR3 sequences; 13% are singletons. The specimen sequenced was a population of CD138-negative cells sorted from bone marrow. Every receptor here comes from a donor aged 40 or older with multiple myeloma.

The sample holds many counts of this clonotype. The CDR3 nucleotides read TGCGCCAGCAGCTTGGTCATGAGGGATAACTATGGCTACACCTTC. This translates into CASSLVMRDNYGYTF. V gene TRBV5-1 combines with J gene TRBJ1-2, with D hard to call. The CDR3 runs to 15 residues. Germline CDR1 and CDR2: SGHRS and YFSETQ. V lost 0 bases and J 1 base, leaving 10 bases between the germline ends.

Details on this clonotype: Since a much larger clone is just one base distant, this may be a read error. CDR3 protein: CASSFSRDNGGTQYF. CDR3 in DNA: TGTGCCAGCAGCTTCTCACGGGACAATGGAGGTACGCAGTATTTT. J is TRBJ2-3 and V is TRBV7-9; possible D gene TRBD1, 6 bases. The V gene lost 3 bases and the J gene lost 8 bases, with 18 bases spanning the gap. The CDR3 runs to 15 residues. Germline assignment: CDR1 SEHNR and CDR2 FQNEAQ (reference sequence).

This clonotype appeared many times. The chain combines TRBV7-2 with TRBJ2-5; D gene unclear. The CDR3 totals 14 residues. Germline-derived CDR1 and CDR2 are SGHTA and FQGNSA. The V and J ends lost 5 bases and 5 bases respectively, with 15 bases between them. CDR3 amino acids: CASSEDFGRETQYF. CDR3 nucleotides: TGTGCCAGCAGCGAGGATTTCGGCAGGGAGACCCAGTACTTC.

This clonotype was picked up many times. The rearrangement uses TRBV6-2 or TRBV6-3 and TRBJ2-5; no definite D call. This CDR3 has 14 amino acids. CDR1 is MNHEY and CDR2 is SVGEGT in the germline V gene. Trimming took off 6 bases at V and 1 base at J, with 12 bases between the two ends. The chain's CDR3 is CASRFVPAQETQYF. In DNA, the CDR3 is TGTGCCAGCAGGTTTGTTCCCGCCCAAGAGACCCAGTACTTC.

This clonotype appeared many times. The V and J genes are TRBV29-1 and TRBJ2-2, with D uncertain. Germline assignment: CDR1 SQVTM and CDR2 ANQGSEA. The CDR3 spans 13 residues. Deletions cut 7 bases from V and 2 bases from J, with 11 bases between. This CDR3 reads CSASYRNTGELFF. The DNA of the CDR3 is TGCAGCGCCTCGTACAGAAACACCGGGGAGCTGTTTTTT.

This clonotype was seen ten or more times. The rearrangement uses TRBV7-8 and TRBJ2-5, with 8 bases matching TRBD1. Germline V CDR1 and CDR2: SGHVS, FQNEAQ. The CDR3 is 19 amino acids. After removal of 3 bases from V and 3 bases from J, the junction contained 18 bases not matched to a gene. CDR3 loop: CASSFDHLKTGASEETQYF. CDR3 bases: TGTGCCAGCAGCTTCGATCATTTAAAGACAGGGGCGTCAGAAGAGACCCAGTACTTC.

Comment on this clonotype: A much more abundant neighbour one base away suggests this may be a read error. This chain uses TRBV25-1 with TRBJ2-5; 8 bases are shared with TRBD2. This CDR3 has 15 amino acids. In germline, CDR1 is MGHDK, CDR2 SYGVNS. CDR3 bases: TGTGCCAGCAGCCCGGGGGGGCGACCGCAAGGGACCCAGTACTTC. Translation gives CASSPGGRPQGTQYF.

Only a few counts were recorded for this clonotype. It may be a read error: a sequence one base away is much more abundant. The chain links TRBV3-1 to TRBJ2-1, with 9 bases aligning to TRBD2. Germline CDR1 reads LGHDT; CDR2 reads YNNKEL (reference sequence). The CDR3 extends over 16 amino acids. DNA for the CDR3: TGTGCCAGCAGCCAGGTAGCGGGAGCCTCCTACAATGAGCAGTTGTTC. The encoded protein is CASSQVAGASYNEQLF.

This clonotype was seen ten or more times. The junction departs from germline at one end; a sequencing error may be responsible. This chain links TRBV7-7 with TRBJ2-1; 8 bases are a match to TRBD1. This CDR3 has 13 amino acids. Germline-derived CDR1 and CDR2 are SSHAT and FNYEAQ (reference sequence). CDR3 amino acids: CASSTGTGDEQFF. DNA of the CDR3: TGTGCTAGCAGTACCGGGACAGGCGATGAGCAGTTCTTC.

This clonotype appeared a few times. The chain uses TRBV13 and TRBJ1-2; D uncertain. The germline V gene encodes CDR1 PRHDT and CDR2 FYEKMQ (reference sequence). V was trimmed by 0 bases and J by 3 bases, leaving 14 bases between them. This CDR3 contains 16 residues. CDR3 in amino acids: CASSLGRANRDYGYTF. CDR3 in DNA: TGTGCCAGCAGCTTAGGCCGGGCCAACCGGGACTATGGCTACACCTTC.

This clonotype showed up many times. The genes are TRBV7-9 and TRBJ2-7; no definite D call. V was clipped by 0 bases and J by 3 bases, with 6 bases between them. CDR3 length: 13 amino acids. CDR1 and CDR2 (germline): SEHNR, FQNEAQ (reference sequence). Written as DNA, the CDR3 is TGTGCCAGCAGCTTAGCGGCCATCTACGAGCAGTACTTC. It yields the protein CASSLAAIYEQYF.

This clonotype appeared many times. The chain carries TRBV19 and TRBJ1-5; perhaps TRBD1 as D (6 bases). The CDR3 covers 14 residues. Trimming stripped 5 bases from V and 2 bases from J, with 10 bases between. In germline, CDR1 is LNHDA, CDR2 SQIVND (reference sequence). The CDR3 DNA is TGTGCCAGTAGTCTTGCAGGGGGCAATCAGCCCCAGCATTTT. It yields the protein CASSLAGGNQPQHF.

This clonotype was observed a handful of times. V is TRBV20-1 and J is TRBJ2-7; TRBD2 agrees at 8 bases. Germline CDR1 and CDR2: DFQATT and SNEGSKA (reference sequence). This CDR3 contains 16 residues. V was clipped by 3 bases and J by 0 bases; unmatched bases: 10. The CDR3 DNA reads as TGCAGTGCTAGCCGAACTGGGAGCGGGAGCTCCTACGAGCAGTACTTC. Amino acid sequence: CSASRTGSGSSYEQYF.

This clonotype appeared many times. V is TRBV28 and J is TRBJ1-4; D unclear. This CDR3 comprises 14 residues. The V and J ends lost 2 bases and 7 bases respectively, with 11 bases between them. Germline V CDR1 and CDR2: MDHEN, SYDVKM. Here the CDR3 DNA reads TGTGCCAGCAGTTTAGTGGAGGATGGTGAAAAACTGTTTTTT. Protein sequence: CASSLVEDGEKLFF.

Notes on this clonotype: A single base separates this from a much larger clone, so it may be a read error. The gene calls are TRBV12-3 or TRBV12-4 and TRBJ1-1; no clear D gene. The V end lost 2 bases, the J end lost 4 bases, and 11 bases lay between the germline ends. The CDR3 covers 14 residues. The CDR3 protein is CASSLTAVVTEAFF. As DNA, the CDR3 is TGTGCCAGCAGTTTAACTGCGGTGGTCACTGAAGCTTTCTTT.

This clonotype has a count of ten or more. The genes are TRBV20-1 and TRBJ2-2; D perhaps matches TRBD2 (5 bases). This CDR3 spans 13 amino acids. Germline CDR1 reads DFQATT; CDR2 reads SNEGSKA (reference sequence). The germline V and J ends were trimmed by 5 bases and 7 bases, with 14 bases remaining between them. The chain's CDR3 is CSAWTPGNGELFF. The CDR3 region has the DNA TGCAGTGCTTGGACCCCGGGGAACGGGGAGCTGTTTTTT.

In its sample, this clonotype was seen a few times. The chain combines TRBV7-9 with TRBJ1-5; D gene unclear. The germline gives CDR1 SEHNR, CDR2 FQNEAQ (reference sequence). Trimming pared 7 bases from V and 2 bases from J, leaving 12 bases between. The length of the CDR3 is 14 residues. CDR3 residues: CASTPGSGNQPQHF. The CDR3 DNA reads TGTGCCAGCACCCCGGGCAGTGGCAATCAGCCCCAGCATTTT.

This clonotype was detected ten times or more. The chain joins TRBV12-3 or TRBV12-4 to TRBJ2-5; D may correspond to TRBD1 or TRBD2 (6 bases each). There are 14 residues in the CDR3. Deletions cut 6 bases from V and 8 bases from J, with 19 bases between. The CDR3 protein is CASRGLRGESTQYF. CDR3 in DNA: TGTGCCAGCAGGGGGTTAAGGGGGGAATCAACCCAGTACTTC.

The chain combines TRBV7-9 with TRBJ2-3; the D is unclear. CDR3 length equals 12 residues. The germline CDR1 and CDR2 sequences are SEHNR and FQNEAQ (reference sequence). The germline V and J ends were trimmed by 5 bases and 8 bases, with 11 bases remaining between them. Written as DNA, the CDR3 is TGTGCCAGCAGCCCCAGAGCAGGTACGCAGTATTTT. This translates into CASSPRAGTQYF.

This clonotype was detected a few times. The chain employs TRBV2 and TRBJ2-7, with 7 bases lining up with TRBD1. The trim removed 7 bases at V and 3 bases at J, leaving 12 bases unmatched. The CDR3 contains 15 residues. Germline V gene sequence: CDR1 SNHLY, CDR2 FYNNEI. The CDR3 reads CASKSPGQRVYEQYF. CDR3 DNA: TGTGCCAGCAAGTCTCCGGGACAGAGGGTCTACGAGCAGTACTTC.

Remarks on this clonotype: One junction end does not reproduce the germline sequence, and a read error may be involved. This rearrangement joins TRBV5-1 to TRBJ2-1, with 10 bases identical to TRBD2. Germline assignment: CDR1 SGHRS and CDR2 YFSETQ. CDR3 length: 16 amino acids. CDR3 loop: CASSLLASGRRNGQSF. CDR3 sequence (DNA): TGCGCCAGCAGCTTACTCGCTAGCGGGAGAAGGAATGGGCAGTCCTTC.

The table lists this clonotype with many counts. The rearrangement joins TRBV5-1 to TRBJ2-5, with TRBD2 matching over 8 bases. The V gene end was trimmed by 0 bases and the J gene end by 5 bases; junction bases not matched to a gene: 12. This CDR3 has 17 amino acids. Looked up from germline, CDR1 is SGHRS and CDR2 is YFSETQ. The CDR3 nucleotides are TGCGCCAGCAGCTTGGGGCCAGAAGCGGGGGACGGGGAGACCCAGTACTTC. Translating it yields CASSLGPEAGDGETQYF.

The sample holds many counts of this clonotype. The V gene is TRBV4-1, the J gene TRBJ1-4; tentative D call: TRBD1 (6 bases). V lost 5 bases, J lost 4 bases, and 17 bases lay in between. Germline V gene lookup returns CDR1 MGHRA and CDR2 YSYEKL. This CDR3 region has 16 residues. DNA for the CDR3: TGCGCCAGCAGCACCCGGACAGCGGGATTTAATGAAAAACTGTTTTTT. Its translation is CASSTRTAGFNEKLFF.

In its sample, this clonotype was seen many times. This chain connects TRBV19 to TRBJ2-5, with a possible D match to TRBD1 (5 bases). The CDR3 runs 13 residues. The ends were cut back, 3 bases at V and 2 bases at J, with 7 bases in the middle. Germline values: CDR1 LNHDA, CDR2 SQIVND (reference sequence). The CDR3 reads CASSIRGQETQYF. The CDR3 DNA is TGTGCCAGTAGTATTAGGGGTCAAGAGACCCAGTACTTC.

Only a few counts were recorded for this clonotype. It may be a read error: a sequence one base away is much more abundant. The J gene is TRBJ1-1, the V gene TRBV28, with 10 bases that match TRBD1. This CDR3 has 14 amino acids. Germline V lookup: CDR1 MDHEN, CDR2 SYDVKM. The CDR3 DNA is TGTGCCGGCAGTCCCGGGACAGGGGATACTGAAGCTTTCTTT. The encoded protein is CAGSPGTGDTEAFF.